This note documents a single T cell receptor (beta chain) sequence. Libraries were prepared by immunoSEQ multiplex PCR; TCRdb keeps only in-frame clonotypes and omits some of them. The table includes 20,000 to 30,000 clones, about 86% detected once. The sample comes from a study of ipilimumab plus nivolumab after autologous stem cell transplantation. The overall study: A median of roughly 8 nivolumab and 5 or 6 ipilimumab doses were given. DLBCL patients had primary refractory or relapsed disease.

Patients got ipilimumab 1 mg/kg beginning 14 to 28 days post-transplant. The material sequenced was PBMCs, taken in a trial of ipilimumab plus nivolumab as post-transplant consolidation. This TCR was sampled from a male donor with diffuse large B-cell lymphoma.

The CDR3 sequence: CASSLTSGGTYEQYF. In nucleotides, the CDR3 is TGTGCCAGCAGCTTGACTAGCGGGGGTACCTACGAGCAGTACTTC. V and J are TRBV5-4 and TRBJ2-5; 11 nucleotides match TRBD2. The closer fit of TRBJ2-7 to the DNA end suggests the J call may be wrong. Germline CDR1 and CDR2: SGHNT and YYREEE (reference sequence). The CDR3 length is 15 residues.